This TCR beta chain appears in the sequencing data of a study of T cell clonality in common variable immunodeficiency. Whole-study results and caveats: CVID subjects had higher TCRbeta clonality than healthy controls, most marked in about a third. Common variable immunodeficiency TCR beta sequences reportedly had fewer deletions and N-nucleotide insertions.

This clone appeared many times. Its specificity is not known. The CDR3 extends 3 residues past the end of the read, so its final part is completed from the germline J gene. Method: immunoSEQ multiplex PCR; TCRdb's copy keeps in-frame clones and lacks some. The sample presents around 29,000 clones, none singletons. Germline V CDR1 and CDR2: SNHLY, FYNNEI. The ends were cut back, 6 bases at V and 3 bases at J, with 12 bases in the middle. CDR3 length equals 13 residues. The chain carries TRBV2 and TRBJ2-7; TRBD2 is a possible D gene (6 bases). Sequencing was done on a sample of peripheral blood mononuclear cells. This clonotype originated in a person aged 18 to 70 in good health. The sequenced CDR3 bases are TGTGCCAGCAGGGGTGGAGGGGACTACGAG. Its translation is CASRGGGDYE. The CDR3 in its entirety is CASRGGGDYEQYF. The variable domain in full, completed from reference TRBV2 and TRBJ2-7, reads EPEVTQTPSHQVTQMGQEVILRCVPISNHLYFYWYRQILGQKVEFLVSFYNNEISEKSEIFDDQFSVERPDGSNFTLKIRSTKLEDSAMYFCASRGGGDYEQYFGPGTRLTVT.